The next 8 T cell receptor beta chains were all read from a single sample in a study of cytomegalovirus exposure and HLA in healthy donors (dated by TCRdb to the late 2010s). Libraries were made using the immunoSEQ multiplex PCR assay. A mixture of 60 forward primers for TCR Vbeta segments and 13 reverse primers for TCR Jbeta segments was used in the multiplex PCR. Drawn from immuneACCESS, this table holds only the in-frame rearrangements with V and J called that TCRdb kept. Clones are partly lost; checked studies trace under half to an unresolved V gene and leave the rest unexplained. The sample table records approximately 85,000 clones; around 62% of these occur just once. Clones ranked in the top ten supply around 5% of the sample. The sequenced sample was PBMCs. These receptors were taken from a woman aged 30 to 39 in good health and CMV-seropositive.

This clone was seen just once. Written as DNA, the CDR3 is TGTGCCAGCAGCGTAGACGCGGGGTCGGGCCAGACCCAGTACTTC. This translates into CASSVDAGSGQTQYF. This chain connects TRBV9 to TRBJ2-5, with D possibly being TRBD2 (6 bases). Trimming shortened V by 0 bases and J by 6 bases, and 15 bases separated the two germline ends. CDR3 length: 15 residues. Germline lookup yields CDR1 SGDLS and CDR2 YYNGEE.

Comment on this clone: Other DNA sequences in this sample translate to the same CDR3. The V and J genes are TRBV9 and TRBJ2-3; D is unclear. The V end was cut by 2 bases, the J end by 1 base, with 5 bases between. Per the germline V gene, CDR1 is SGDLS and CDR2 is YYNGEE. The CDR3 covers 13 residues. The CDR3 coding sequence is TGTGCCAGCAGCGTGGCGGGCACAGATACGCAGTATTTT. Translating it yields CASSVAGTDTQYF.

This chain joins TRBV5-1 and TRBJ1-3; a weak D match, TRBD1 (5 bases). The CDR3 totals 16 residues. CDR1 is SGHRS and CDR2 is YFSETQ in the germline V gene. V lost 4 bases, J lost 0 bases, and 14 bases lay in between. CDR3 amino acids: CASSTTASNSGNTIYF. The CDR3, as DNA: TGCGCCAGCAGCACGACAGCCAGCAACTCTGGAAACACCATATATTTT.

This clone has a handful of counts. The V call is TRBV6-1, the J call TRBJ1-1; D is ambiguous. Trimming removed 5 bases from V and 2 bases from J, with 9 bases in between. CDR3 length equals 13 residues. CDR1 and CDR2 (germline): MNHNS, SASEGT. The CDR3 coding sequence is TGTGCCAGCAGTTATAGTAGAAACACTGAAGCTTTCTTT. Translating gives CASSYSRNTEAFF.

This rearrangement joins TRBV15 to TRBJ2-1; 7 bases match TRBD2. J was trimmed by 9 bases and V by 6 bases; bases with no gene match: 11. CDR3 length: 14 amino acids. From germline, CDR1 is LNHNV and CDR2 YYDKDF (reference sequence). CDR3 nucleotides: TGTGCCACCAGGTGGGGGGGTAGGCTCGGTGAGCAGTTCTTC. Protein product: CATRWGGRLGEQFF.

This clone was recorded only once. The chain has TRBV6-1 and TRBJ2-1; 12 nucleotides align to TRBD1. Per germline, CDR1 MNHNS and CDR2 SASEGT. With V trimmed by 2 bases and J by 6 bases, 5 bases remained unmatched. The CDR3 spans 16 residues. The CDR3 loop is CASSEFGTGGRNEQFF. Here the CDR3 DNA reads TGTGCCAGCAGTGAATTCGGGACAGGGGGCCGCAATGAGCAGTTCTTC.

V gene TRBV18 combines with J gene TRBJ2-2; 7 bases align to TRBD2. The V and J ends lost 3 bases and 2 bases, in that order; junction bases with no gene match: 3. The CDR3 totals 15 residues. In germline, CDR1 is KGHSH, CDR2 LQKENI. CDR3 in DNA: TGTGCCAGCTCACCTTGGGACTACAACACCGGGGAGCTGTTTTTT. Its translation: CASSPWDYNTGELFF.

The chain is built from TRBV6-1 and TRBJ2-7; D uncertain. This CDR3 has 11 residues. Trimming shortened V by 2 bases and J by 4 bases, and 3 bases separated the two germline ends. Per germline, CDR1 MNHNS and CDR2 SASEGT. In nucleotides, the CDR3 is TGTGCCAGCAGTGAACGGTACGAGCAGTACTTC. This codes for CASSERYEQYF.